What follows are 21 T cell receptor beta chains derived from one specimen sequenced in a study of shared clonotypes between healthy human individuals. The protocol was immunoSEQ multiplex PCR, while the TCRdb copy is restricted to in-frame clones and leaves out a portion. The sample consists of about 690,000 clones, around 90% of them appearing once. The sequenced sample consisted of memory CD8+ T cells from PBMCs. As to subset: CD45RO+ cells pooled with CCR7-negative TemRA cells. These receptors came from a man aged 18 to 29 in good health. Some clones in this sample may be carry-over from other donors' samples.

The chain employs TRBV7-3 and TRBJ2-7; TRBD2 agrees at 7 bases. CDR1 and CDR2 (germline): SGHTA, FQGTGA. V gave up 3 bases and J gave up 3 bases; unmatched junction bases: 5. The CDR3 totals 14 residues. The CDR3 DNA follows: TGTGCCAGCAGCTTCGCCGGCGGGAGCTACGAGCAGTACTTC. Protein sequence: CASSFAGGSYEQYF. The full variable domain, rest sourced from reference TRBV7-3 and TRBJ2-7, is GAGVSQTPSNKVTEKGKYVELRCDPISGHTALYWYRQSLGQGPEFLIYFQGTGAADDSGLPNDRFFAVRPEGSVSTLKIQRTERGDSAVYLCASSFAGGSYEQYFGPGTRLTVT.

The gene calls are TRBV11-1 and TRBJ2-1, with 14 nucleotides matching TRBD2. Germline trimming cut 4 bases from V and 15 bases from J; bases unmatched to any gene: 11. Germline V gene lookup returns CDR1 SGHAT and CDR2 FQDESV (reference sequence). This CDR3 contains 15 residues. The CDR3 DNA follows: TGTGCCAGCAGCTCCGGGACTAGCGGGAGTAGCGTTAGGTTCTTC. Amino acids: CASSSGTSGSSVRFF. The variable domain in full, completed from reference TRBV11-1 and TRBJ2-1, reads EAEVAQSPRYKITEKSQAVAFWCDPISGHATLYWYRQILGQGPELLVQFQDESVVDDSQLPKDRFSAERLKGVDSTLKIQPAELGDSAMYLCASSSGTSGSSVRFFGPGTRLTVL.

The V and J genes are TRBV11-2 and TRBJ2-7, with TRBD2 matching 9 bases. V was clipped by 0 bases and J by 7 bases; unmatched bases: 16. The length of the CDR3 is 18 residues. Per the germline V gene, CDR1 is SGHAT and CDR2 is FQNNGV. DNA for the CDR3: TGTGCCAGCAGCTTAGAAAGCCCTTTGGGACTAGCCTCCTGGGAGCAGTACTTC. Its translation is CASSLESPLGLASWEQYF.

The chain links TRBV28 to TRBJ2-3, with D maybe TRBD2 (6 bases). The CDR3 sequence is 19 residues long. CDR1 and CDR2 from the germline V gene are MDHEN and SYDVKM. V dropped 2 bases and J dropped 4 bases, with 25 bases sitting between them. CDR3 amino acids: CASSLPPGRLPTSPDTQYF. In DNA form, the CDR3 reads TGTGCCAGCAGTTTACCCCCCGGGAGACTCCCTACGTCCCCAGATACGCAGTATTTT.

This rearrangement joins TRBV7-9 to TRBJ1-3; no firm D call. Per the germline V gene, CDR1 is SEHNR and CDR2 is FQNEAQ (reference sequence). CDR3 length equals 13 residues. The V and J ends lost 4 bases and 8 bases respectively, with 12 bases between them. CDR3 bases: TGTGCCAGCAGCTACACGGCAACGGACACCATATATTTT. Its protein product is CASSYTATDTIYF.

The gene calls are TRBV7-8 and TRBJ2-5, with D hard to call. V dropped 5 bases and J dropped 4 bases, with 14 bases sitting between them. This CDR3 region has 14 residues. The germline V gene has CDR1 SGHVS and CDR2 FQNEAQ. In DNA form, the CDR3 reads TGTGCCAGCAGCGCCTCTATAGATCCAGAGACCCAGTACTTC. It codes for CASSASIDPETQYF.

The genes are TRBV29-1 and TRBJ1-2; D not resolved. Germline V gene lookup returns CDR1 SQVTM and CDR2 ANQGSEA. Trimming removed 5 bases from V and 2 bases from J, with 15 bases in between. The CDR3 has 14 residues. Written as DNA, the CDR3 is TGCAGCGTTCCCCGGGCAGCTAAAAACTATGGCTACACCTTC. Its translation: CSVPRAAKNYGYTF.

Only one count was recorded for this clone. The gene calls are TRBV9 and TRBJ1-2, with TRBD1 as a possible D gene (6 bases). The CDR3 is 15 residues long. The V gene lost 0 bases and the J gene lost 0 bases, with 9 bases spanning the gap. The germline CDR1 and CDR2 sequences are SGDLS and YYNGEE. This chain's CDR3 is CASSVGQVPNYGYTF. CDR3 nucleotides: TGTGCCAGCAGCGTAGGACAGGTCCCTAACTATGGCTACACCTTC.

V and J are TRBV9 and TRBJ2-2; 16 bases align to TRBD2. Germline loops: CDR1 SGDLS, CDR2 YYNGEE. This CDR3 has 19 residues. V shed 4 bases and J 7 bases; nucleotides not matched to a gene: 13. The CDR3: CASSTPLGLAGGPVGELFF. In DNA, the CDR3 is TGTGCCAGCAGCACGCCTTTGGGACTAGCGGGAGGGCCTGTCGGGGAGCTGTTTTTT.

The chain carries TRBV28 and TRBJ2-5; perhaps TRBD1 as D (5 bases). The V gene's germline CDR1 is MDHEN and CDR2 SYDVKM. The CDR3 consists of 11 residues. With 2 bases removed from V and 7 bases from J, the gap between germline ends came to 5 bases. The CDR3 DNA reads as TGTGCCAGCAGTTTAACAGGGACCCAGTACTTC. Encoded protein: CASSLTGTQYF.

This clone was picked up many times. The rearrangement links TRBV2 to TRBJ1-4; D remains ambiguous. The length of the CDR3 is 13 residues. Germline V gives CDR1 SNHLY, CDR2 FYNNEI. V was pared by 5 bases and J by 5 bases, with 9 bases between. For the CDR3, the DNA is TGTGCCAGCAGTTGGGTCCGAAATGAAAAACTGTTTTTT. Encoded protein: CASSWVRNEKLFF.

This clone appeared a few times. The chain recombines TRBV30 with TRBJ1-3, with D unclear. Trimming pared 2 bases from V and 9 bases from J, leaving 11 bases between. Germline lookup yields CDR1 GTSNPN and CDR2 SVGIG (reference sequence). This CDR3 spans 12 amino acids. The CDR3 loop is CAWSTLVPTIYF. The CDR3, as DNA: TGTGCCTGGAGTACCCTTGTTCCCACCATATATTTT.

The table lists this clone with a few counts. Other DNA sequences in this specimen translate into the identical CDR3. This chain links TRBV5-6 with TRBJ1-2; D may be TRBD1 (5 bases). Trimming took 0 bases from V and 2 from J, leaving 5 bases between them. There are 13 residues in the CDR3. CDR1 and CDR2 from the germline V gene are SGHDT and YYEEEE. Here the CDR3 DNA reads TGTGCCAGCAGCTTGGCAGGGAACTATGGCTACACCTTC. It specifies CASSLAGNYGYTF.

The V call is TRBV4-1, the J call TRBJ2-1, with 12 bases that match TRBD2. There are 19 residues in the CDR3. V shed 3 bases, J shed 4 bases, and the junction held 13 bases outside the gene matches. Germline lookup yields CDR1 MGHRA and CDR2 YSYEKL. For the CDR3, the DNA is TGCGCCAGCAGCCAGCTACCGACTAGCGGGAGTTTATTGTACAATGAGCAGTTCTTC. Residues: CASSQLPTSGSLLYNEQFF.

This clone was counted a single time. The rearrangement links TRBV9 to TRBJ2-1; D gene unclear. CDR3 length equals 15 residues. V lost 1 base, J lost 3 bases, and 11 bases lay in between. The germline V gene has CDR1 SGDLS and CDR2 YYNGEE. The CDR3 sequence: CASSVWAELYNEQFF. As DNA, the CDR3 is TGTGCCAGCAGCGTATGGGCGGAGCTCTACAATGAGCAGTTCTTC.

V usage is TRBV18 and J usage is TRBJ1-2; perhaps TRBD1 as D (5 bases). V lost 4 bases, J lost 4 bases, and 13 bases lay in between. This CDR3 is built from 14 residues. Germline lookup yields CDR1 KGHSH and CDR2 LQKENI. CDR3 DNA: TGTGCCAGCTCACGAGGTTCGGGGGGCTATGGCTACACCTTC. Its protein is CASSRGSGGYGYTF.

This chain links TRBV15 with TRBJ2-3; D might be TRBD2 (7 bases). The CDR3 is 15 amino acids. Germline values: CDR1 LNHNV, CDR2 YYDKDF (reference sequence). V was pared by 0 bases and J by 7 bases, with 14 bases between. In DNA, the CDR3 is TGTGCCACCAGCAGAGATAGGGGGAGGGACAATACGCAGTATTTT. Its translation is CATSRDRGRDNTQYF.

The chain combines TRBV9 with TRBJ2-1; possibly TRBD2 for D (5 bases). V dropped 4 bases and J dropped 0 bases, with 11 bases sitting between them. There are 15 residues in the CDR3. CDR1 SGDLS and CDR2 YYNGEE come from the germline V gene. The CDR3 sequence is CASSMSGVSYNEQFF. The CDR3 coding sequence is TGTGCCAGCAGCATGAGCGGAGTCTCCTACAATGAGCAGTTCTTC.

This clone was recorded only once. The genes are TRBV9 and TRBJ2-1, with a possible D match to TRBD2 (5 bases). Trimming shortened V by 4 bases and J by 4 bases, and 15 bases separated the two germline ends. Germline CDR1 SGDLS, CDR2 YYNGEE. This CDR3 contains 15 residues. CDR3 sequence (DNA): TGTGCCAGCAGCCCAGGCGGGTATAGTTACAATGAGCAGTTCTTC. It encodes CASSPGGYSYNEQFF.

The chain couples TRBV7-6 to TRBJ2-7; 7 bases map to TRBD2. CDR1 and CDR2 (germline): SGHVS, FNYEAQ. V trimming: 5 bases; J trimming: 0 bases; junction bases outside the gene matches: 7. The CDR3 runs 15 residues. The CDR3 region has the DNA TGTGCCAGCAGCAGAGCGGGATTTTCCTCCTACGAGCAGTACTTC. Amino acids: CASSRAGFSSYEQYF. The variable domain in full, completed from reference TRBV7-6 and TRBJ2-7, reads GAGVSQSPRYKVTKRGQDVALRCDPISGHVSLYWYRQALGQGPEFLTYFNYEAQQDKSGLPNDRFSAERPEGSISTLTIQRTEQRDSAMYRCASSRAGFSSYEQYFGPGTRLTVT.

The V call is TRBV6-1, the J call TRBJ2-1, with 8 bases that match TRBD1. Germline loops: CDR1 MNHNS, CDR2 SASEGT. The V segment lost 5 bases and the J segment 6 bases; nucleotides outside the gene matches: 6. CDR3 size: 14 residues. The CDR3 bases are TGTGCCAGCAGTCCACCGGACAGGGTCAATGAGCAGTTCTTC. Its translation: CASSPPDRVNEQFF.